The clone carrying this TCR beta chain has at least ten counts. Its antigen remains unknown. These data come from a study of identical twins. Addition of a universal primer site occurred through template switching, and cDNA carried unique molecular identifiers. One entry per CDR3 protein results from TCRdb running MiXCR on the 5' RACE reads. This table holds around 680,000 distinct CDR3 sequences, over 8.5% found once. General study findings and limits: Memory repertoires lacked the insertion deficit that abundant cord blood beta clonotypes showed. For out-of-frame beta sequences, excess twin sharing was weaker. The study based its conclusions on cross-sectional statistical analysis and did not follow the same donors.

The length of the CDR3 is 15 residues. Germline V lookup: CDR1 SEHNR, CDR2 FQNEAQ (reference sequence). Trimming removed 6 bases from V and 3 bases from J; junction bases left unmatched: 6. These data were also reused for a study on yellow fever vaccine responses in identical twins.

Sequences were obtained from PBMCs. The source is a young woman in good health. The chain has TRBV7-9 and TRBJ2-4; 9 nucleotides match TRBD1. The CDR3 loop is CASSPTGGDKNIQYF. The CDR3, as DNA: TGTGCCAGCAGTCCGACAGGGGGGGACAAAAACATTCAGTACTTC.